The 18 T cell receptor beta chains given below trace back to one sample, sequenced in a study of shared clonotypes between healthy human individuals. TCRdb keeps only in-frame clones here, not all; method: immunoSEQ multiplex PCR. Found here are 700,000 or so clones, 60% to 80% of them singletons; the top ten hold 1.5% to 2%. The sample comprised memory CD4+ T cells sorted from blood. Subset defined: CD45RA-negative fraction. Receptor source: a young woman in good health.

The chain recombines TRBV23-1 with TRBJ2-3, with D possibly being TRBD2 (6 bases). TRBV23-1 is assigned to the ORF class and has an uncertain function. The CDR3 is 12 residues long. The V gene lost 3 bases and the J gene lost 9 bases, with 10 bases spanning the gap. CDR3: CASSQRDLTQYF. The CDR3 DNA is TGCGCCAGCAGTCAGCGGGACCTAACGCAGTATTTT.

V is TRBV27 and J is TRBJ2-7, with D perhaps matching TRBD2 (6 bases). Per germline, CDR1 MNHEY and CDR2 SMNVEV (reference sequence). Trimming removed 2 bases at V and 0 bases at J, with 17 bases between. CDR3 size: 17 residues. The CDR3 loop is CASSLRWKPTSSYEQYF. CDR3 bases: TGTGCCAGCAGTTTAAGGTGGAAACCGACTAGCTCCTACGAGCAGTACTTC.

V gene TRBV5-1 combines with J gene TRBJ1-1; perhaps TRBD1 as D (5 bases). Between the trimmed V and J ends, which lost 0 bases and 2 bases, there was a span of 14 bases. The CDR3 sequence is 16 residues long. Germline V CDR1 and CDR2: SGHRS, YFSETQ. CDR3 residues: CASSLVASRVNTEAFF. DNA for the CDR3: TGCGCCAGCAGCTTGGTGGCTTCCAGGGTCAACACTGAAGCTTTCTTT.

The gene calls are TRBV5-1 and TRBJ2-7, with 7 nucleotides matching TRBD1. After removal of 1 base from V and 2 bases from J, the junction contained 9 bases not matched to a gene. The germline gives CDR1 SGHRS, CDR2 YFSETQ. The CDR3 is 16 residues long. The CDR3 nucleotides read TGCGCCAGCAGCTTGCTGGTTGGGACAGTTGCCTACGAGCAGTACTTC. As protein: CASSLLVGTVAYEQYF. Variable domain in full (rest from reference TRBV5-1 and TRBJ2-7): KAGVTQTPRYLIKTRGQQVTLSCSPISGHRSVSWYQQTPGQGLQFLFEYFSETQRNKGNFPGRFSGRQFSNSRSEMNVSTLELGDSALYLCASSLLVGTVAYEQYFGPGTRLTVT.

This clone occurred a few times. V gene TRBV11-2 combines with J gene TRBJ2-5, with 8 bases fitting TRBD1. J gave up 3 bases and V 6 bases, and 3 bases lay outside the gene matches. Germline lookup yields CDR1 SGHAT and CDR2 FQNNGV. This CDR3 region has 13 residues. The CDR3 is CASRWGQEETQYF. Written as DNA, the CDR3 is TGTGCCAGCAGGTGGGGACAGGAAGAGACCCAGTACTTC. Full variable domain (outside the CDR3, taken from reference TRBV11-2 and TRBJ2-5): EAGVAQSPRYKIIEKRQSVAFWCNPISGHATLYWYQQILGQGPKLLIQFQNNGVVDDSQLPKDRFSAERLKGVDSTLKIQPAKLEDSAVYLCASRWGQEETQYFGPGTRLLVL.

This CDR3 reads CASSRADRGAFF. CDR3 in DNA: TGTGCCAGCAGCCGGGCTGACAGGGGAGCTTTCTTT. The chain links TRBV7-1 to TRBJ1-1, with 8 bases aligning to TRBD1. TRBV7-1 is assigned to the ORF class and has an uncertain function. This CDR3 contains 12 residues. V gave up 5 bases and J gave up 10 bases; unmatched junction bases: 6.

This clone was seen only once. The genes are TRBV5-6 and TRBJ2-3; weak D call: TRBD1 (6 bases). Trimming took off 8 bases at V and 0 bases at J, with 13 bases between the two ends. This CDR3 has 14 residues. From germline, CDR1 is SGHDT and CDR2 YYEEEE. The CDR3 DNA reads TGTGCCAGTATACAGGGCACGAGCACAGATACGCAGTATTTT. It encodes CASIQGTSTDTQYF.

The chain links TRBV7-9 to TRBJ1-3; D might be TRBD1 (5 bases). CDR3 length: 16 residues. Trimming removed 5 bases from V and 0 bases from J, with 14 bases in between. From germline, CDR1 is SEHNR and CDR2 FQNEAQ (reference sequence). CDR3 protein: CASSPNDRLSGNTIYF. The DNA for the CDR3 is TGTGCCAGCAGCCCCAACGACAGACTCTCTGGAAACACCATATATTTT.

CDR3 in amino acids: CASSLGGTGVIGQYF. CDR3 nucleotide sequence: TGTGCCAGCAGCTTAGGGGGGACAGGGGTTATCGGGCAGTACTTC. The chain employs TRBV11-2 and TRBJ2-7; 10 nucleotides agree with TRBD1. CDR3 length: 15 residues. V shed 1 base, J shed 9 bases, and the junction held 9 bases outside the gene matches. CDR1 and CDR2 from the germline V gene are SGHAT and FQNNGV.

This rearrangement joins TRBV4-1 to TRBJ1-3, with D possibly TRBD1 on 5 matching bases. Germline assignment: CDR1 MGHRA and CDR2 YSYEKL. V was clipped by 0 bases and J by 5 bases, with 26 bases between them. The CDR3 length is 20 residues. The CDR3 nucleotides read TGCGCCAGCAGCCAAGATAGGGGAAGTACGTGGGGAACTGGCCGAAACACCATATATTTT. This gives the protein CASSQDRGSTWGTGRNTIYF.

J is TRBJ2-7 and V is TRBV7-9; weak D call: TRBD2 (6 bases). Germline V gene lookup returns CDR1 SEHNR and CDR2 FQNEAQ (reference sequence). This CDR3 spans 16 amino acids. V lost 4 bases, J lost 0 bases, and 16 bases lay in between. Here the CDR3 reads CASSSGGRRSSYEQYF. Here the CDR3 DNA reads TGTGCCAGCAGCTCCGGGGGACGGAGGAGCTCCTACGAGCAGTACTTC. Filled out from reference TRBV7-9 and TRBJ2-7, the complete variable domain reads DTGVSQNPRHKITKRGQNVTFRCDPISEHNRLYWYRQTLGQGPEFLTYFQNEAQLEKSRLLSDRFSAERPKGSFSTLEIQRTEQGDSAMYLCASSSGGRRSSYEQYFGPGTRLTVT.

In its sample, this clone was seen a few times. The V and J genes are TRBV5-1 and TRBJ2-1, with D perhaps being TRBD1 or TRBD2 (5 bases each). Germline CDR1 reads SGHRS; CDR2 reads YFSETQ. V was clipped by 4 bases and J by 3 bases, with 17 bases between them. This CDR3 has 16 amino acids. In DNA form, the CDR3 reads TGCGCCAGCAGCCCCGGCGGGCAGGGTAACTACAATGAGCAGTTCTTC. Protein product: CASSPGGQGNYNEQFF.

The chain employs TRBV11-3 and TRBJ2-1; 9 bases map to TRBD1. Germline-derived CDR1 and CDR2 are SGHNT and YENEEA. Trimming removed 5 bases from V and 5 bases from J; junction bases left unmatched: 10. CDR3 length: 16 amino acids. CDR3 in amino acids: CASSAADRGWNNEQFF. The CDR3 DNA reads TGTGCCAGCAGCGCAGCGGACAGGGGATGGAACAATGAGCAGTTCTTC.

The gene calls are TRBV28 and TRBJ1-5; no clear D. V gave up 5 bases and J gave up 5 bases, with 16 bases separating them. From germline, CDR1 is MDHEN and CDR2 SYDVKM. The CDR3 sequence is 15 residues long. This CDR3 reads CASSRRTPADQPQHF. For the CDR3, the DNA is TGTGCCAGCAGTCGACGAACCCCAGCGGATCAGCCCCAGCATTTT.

This clone was seen just once. The J gene is TRBJ2-5, the V gene TRBV7-8; possible D gene TRBD2, 6 bases. This CDR3 is built from 16 residues. Germline values: CDR1 SGHVS, CDR2 FQNEAQ. Between the trimmed V and J ends, which lost 1 base and 5 bases, there was a span of 17 bases. In DNA, the CDR3 is TGTGCCAGCAGCTTAGAGCAAGCGGGTTTAGGGGAGACCCAGTACTTC. Protein product: CASSLEQAGLGETQYF. Full variable domain (missing parts from reference TRBV7-8 and TRBJ2-5): GAGVSQSPRYKVAKRGQDVALRCDPISGHVSLFWYQQALGQGPEFLTYFQNEAQLDKSGLPSDRFFAERPEGSVSTLKIQRTQQEDSAVYLCASSLEQAGLGETQYFGPGTRLLVL.

The chain carries TRBV2 and TRBJ2-2, with D unclear. CDR3 length: 14 residues. V lost 7 bases, J lost 0 bases, and 9 bases lay in between. Germline values: CDR1 SNHLY, CDR2 FYNNEI. In nucleotides, the CDR3 is TGTGCCAGCATATCTCCAGCGAACACCGGGGAGCTGTTTTTT. Translating it yields CASISPANTGELFF.

V is TRBV15 and J is TRBJ2-7; TRBD2 agrees at 7 bases. The CDR3 runs to 16 residues. The trim removed 0 bases at V and 9 bases at J, leaving 14 bases unmatched. Germline values: CDR1 LNHNV, CDR2 YYDKDF (reference sequence). CDR3: CATSRDDRGGPLGQYF. CDR3 in DNA: TGTGCCACCAGCAGAGATGATCGGGGAGGGCCGCTCGGGCAGTACTTC.

On this clone itself: The same CDR3 arises from other DNA sequences in this sample as well. The gene calls are TRBV5-1 and TRBJ2-7, with D possibly matching TRBD2 (7 bases). V was trimmed by 4 bases and J by 1 base, leaving 12 bases between them. CDR1 is SGHRS and CDR2 is YFSETQ in the germline V gene. The CDR3 is 14 amino acids. The CDR3 is CASSPGGASYEQYF. The DNA of the CDR3 is TGCGCCAGCAGCCCGGGGGGCGCGTCCTACGAGCAGTACTTC.